This TCR beta chain derives from a study of T cell responses to AZD1222 COVID-19 vaccine (TCRdb year 2021). General notes on the study: TCR sequencing was performed for 230 to 250 trial participants, of whom 207 were given two doses of AZD1222 and roughly 25 were given two doses of MenACWY control vaccine. Trial participants were enrolled by age into 18-55, 56-69 and 70-plus year subgroups, with around 150, 28 and 57 TCR-sequenced participants respectively.

The CDR3 regions of human TCRbeta chains were subjected to immunosequencing. The published analysis was carried out like this. Repertoire TCRs were checked for matches against a reference library of SARS-CoV-2-specific TCRs that had been generated using the MIRA antigen-specificity platform. Breadth was defined as the fraction of unique TCRs that were SARS-CoV-2-associated, and depth was defined as the fraction of total T cells that were SARS-CoV-2-associated. Using the MIRA data, each spike-specific TCR was mapped to the spike region that the TCR reacts to and placed in a CD4 or CD8 class. Log10-transformed breadth and depth values were compared by one-way ANOVA with Sidak's multiple comparisons tests. Imported from immuneACCESS, the table was reduced by TCRdb to in-frame sequences with V and J called. These copies leave out some clones; in studies compared against another copy, an unresolved V gene accounts for under half, and the cause of the remainder is not known. V, J and clone size derive from that table, while D and trimming were established from the DNA sequence. Recorded for this sample are tens of thousands of clones; about 87% of them occurred a single time. Less than 3% of the sample is in the top ten clones.

This clone was detected only once. The specificity of this receptor is unknown. The record has no base qualities; no much larger clone is one base away. Between the V and J ends, shortened by 3 bases and 6 bases respectively, the junction contains 15 bases. From a lookup of the germline V gene, CDR1 and CDR2 are SGHTA and FQGNSA. From its cysteine to its phenylalanine, the CDR3 spans 15 amino acids. Kept here is only the CDR3 DNA, which spans 45 bases and is read in frame from base 1. The time point label for this specimen denotes: about 28 days (+/-7) after the second vaccine dose. AZD1222 recipients with second doses at about 4 weeks or about 12 weeks were pooled, because spike-specific TCR depth and breadth did not differ between schedules. Samples from vaccinated people were obtained from the UK trials COV001 and COV002, which included a single-blind randomized controlled phase 2/3 trial of AZD1222 (ChAdOx1 nCoV-19) in healthy adults. For TCRbeta chain sequencing, PBMC samples were collected from trial participants at day 0 and at day 28 after the second dose.

Broader findings and caveats from the paper: Participants were mostly white British, with more females than males. The authors suggested clonal diversity may have been underestimated. In the small 56-69-year group, the increase in depth fell short of significance, most likely because of low power. No day 14 peak-response samples were available, so repertoires were characterized only after the peak T cell response. Vaccine-associated CD4 TCRs spanned the whole spike protein, with dominant responses in regions 160-218 and 743-854. A significant rise in spike-specific TCR breadth and depth was observed after two AZD1222 doses relative to day 0 and relative to MenACWY recipients. Conclusions about previously exposed vaccinees are limited, since just a handful of AZD1222 recipients were seropositive for SARS-CoV-2 at baseline. Reportedly, close to half of the unique spike-specific TCRs recognized epitopes lying outside the regions that are mutated in the B.1.351 and B.1.1.7 variants.

The chain joins TRBV7-2 to TRBJ2-1; the D region possibly corresponds to TRBD2 (6 bases align). Sample: peripheral blood, taken 28 days after the second AZD1222 dose. The sequence was collected from an adult who received the AZD1222 COVID-19 vaccine. The DNA sequence reads TGTGCCAGCAGCTTGGTCGGCGGGAAAGTCAATGAGCAGTTCTTC. Its product reads: CASSLVGGKVNEQFF.